What follows are 23 T cell receptor beta chains derived from one specimen sequenced in a study of blood T cells in healthy people across ages (dated by TCRdb to between 2014 and 2017). Libraries were prepared through 5' RACE. Sequencer: Illumina HiSeq 2500. A second roughly 6 to 11 cycle PCR used a sample-barcoded 5' primer and a J-beta primer mix. Using fastp at Q25 and MiXCR, TCRdb reprocessed the public reads and kept productive beta chains. Every distinct CDR3 protein forms one entry, paired with its most common genes and DNA. For this sample there are about 970,000 distinct CDR3 sequences; 45% to 60% appear just once. The ten largest make up about 21% of the sample. What was sequenced was blood. Receptors were obtained from a woman aged 55-70 years in good health.

The CDR3, as DNA: TGCGCCAGCAGCTTGACATGGACCGGCACAGATACGCAGTATTTT. This encodes CASSLTWTGTDTQYF. The chain links TRBV5-1 to TRBJ2-3; no reliable D call. The CDR3 length is 15 residues. In germline, CDR1 is SGHRS, CDR2 YFSETQ. The V end lost 1 base, the J end lost 1 base, and 10 bases lay between the germline ends.

This clonotype was counted only a few times. The genes are TRBV28 and TRBJ2-5; D not resolved. Germline CDR1 and CDR2: MDHEN and SYDVKM. V lost 6 bases and J 4 bases, leaving 15 bases between the germline ends. CDR3 length: 14 residues. CDR3 in amino acids: CASSFQFALETQYF. CDR3 bases: TGTGCCAGCAGCTTCCAATTCGCGCTAGAGACCCAGTACTTC.

This chain connects TRBV3-1 to TRBJ2-7, with 11 bases that match TRBD1. CDR3 length equals 14 residues. CDR1 and CDR2 (germline): LGHDT, YNNKEL (reference sequence). Trimming cost V 5 bases and J 7 bases; bases outside gene matches: 7. CDR3 residues: CASSFPGQGVEQYF. For the CDR3, the DNA is TGTGCCAGCAGCTTTCCGGGACAGGGGGTAGAGCAGTACTTC.

The CDR3 sequence is CASSTQGSDTQYF. Here the CDR3 DNA reads TGCGCCAGCAGCACCCAGGGTTCAGATACGCAGTATTTT. The V call is TRBV5-1, the J call TRBJ2-3; weak D call: TRBD1 (5 bases). Germline CDR1 is SGHRS and CDR2 is YFSETQ. Trimming stripped 4 bases from V and 4 bases from J, with 10 bases between. The CDR3 loop spans 13 amino acids.

The chain links TRBV7-9 to TRBJ2-3, with D possibly matching TRBD1 (5 bases). V was trimmed by 5 bases and J by 3 bases, leaving 15 bases between them. The CDR3 contains 15 residues. Germline CDR1 and CDR2: SEHNR and FQNEAQ (reference sequence). Here the CDR3 DNA reads TGTGCCAGCAGCCCAAGGCAGGGCCTTACAGATACGCAGTATTTT. Protein product: CASSPRQGLTDTQYF. Filled out from reference TRBV7-9 and TRBJ2-3, the complete variable domain reads DTGVSQNPRHKITKRGQNVTFRCDPISEHNRLYWYRQTLGQGPEFLTYFQNEAQLEKSRLLSDRFSAERPKGSFSTLEIQRTEQGDSAMYLCASSPRQGLTDTQYFGPGTRLTVL.

Concerning this clonotype: A junction end diverges from the germline sequence, so it may reflect a read error. The chain employs TRBV11-2 and TRBJ2-7; D remains ambiguous. The CDR3 is 13 amino acids. Germline CDR1 SGHAT, CDR2 FQNNGV. DNA for the CDR3: TGTGCCAGCAGCTTAGATCTGGTCTACGTGCAGTACTTC. Translated, it gives CASSLDLVYVQYF.

The J gene is TRBJ2-1, the V gene TRBV12-3 or TRBV12-4; 11 bases agree with TRBD2. The CDR3 consists of 16 residues. After removal of 5 bases from V and 6 bases from J, the junction contained 9 bases not matched to a gene. CDR3 sequence (DNA): TGTGCCAGCAGTACAAGGACTAGCGGGCCCCTCAATGAGCAGTTCTTC. It is translated as CASSTRTSGPLNEQFF.

The CDR3 loop is CASKLSGELFF. The CDR3 nucleotides read TGTGCCAGCAAGTTATCCGGGGAGCTGTTTTTT. The J gene is TRBJ2-2, the V gene TRBV2; no reliable D call. V was clipped by 7 bases and J by 6 bases, with 6 bases between them. The germline CDR1 and CDR2 sequences are SNHLY and FYNNEI. The CDR3 spans 11 residues.

The gene calls are TRBV11-2 and TRBJ2-1; the D gene is possibly TRBD1 (6 bases). The V gene's germline CDR1 is SGHAT and CDR2 FQNNGV. There are 11 residues in the CDR3. The ends were cut back, 6 bases at V and 10 bases at J, with 10 bases in the middle. The CDR3 DNA reads as TGTGCCAGCAGTTATGACAGGGAGCAGTTCTTC. Its translation is CASSYDREQFF. Filled out from reference TRBV11-2 and TRBJ2-1, the complete variable domain reads EAGVAQSPRYKIIEKRQSVAFWCNPISGHATLYWYQQILGQGPKLLIQFQNNGVVDDSQLPKDRFSAERLKGVDSTLKIQPAKLEDSAVYLCASSYDREQFFGPGTRLTVL.

The chain couples TRBV5-1 to TRBJ2-1, with 13 bases identical to TRBD2. The CDR3 runs to 17 residues. Trimming at V came to 4 bases and at J to 3 bases, leaving 7 bases not matched to a gene. The V gene's germline CDR1 is SGHRS and CDR2 YFSETQ. This chain's CDR3 is CASSPGTSGDIYNEQFF. DNA for the CDR3: TGCGCCAGCAGCCCTGGGACTAGCGGGGACATCTACAATGAGCAGTTCTTC.

The chain uses TRBV4-2 and TRBJ1-5; no firm D call. CDR1 is LGHNA and CDR2 is YNFKEQ in the germline V gene. Trimming stripped 2 bases from V and 2 bases from J, with 10 bases between. The CDR3 spans 15 residues. CDR3 in amino acids: CASSQMRVGNQPQHF. The CDR3 DNA is TGTGCCAGCAGCCAAATGCGCGTTGGCAATCAGCCCCAGCATTTT.

The rearrangement uses TRBV3-1 and TRBJ1-1; no definite D call. The V gene lost 4 bases and the J gene lost 1 base, with 13 bases spanning the gap. There are 15 residues in the CDR3. The germline CDR1 and CDR2 sequences are LGHDT and YNNKEL (reference sequence). The CDR3 coding sequence is TGTGCCAGCAGCCGAGGGAGGGCTCAGAACACTGAAGCTTTCTTT. Amino acids: CASSRGRAQNTEAFF. Together with reference TRBV3-1 and TRBJ1-1, the CDR3 gives the full variable domain: DTAVSQTPKYLVTQMGNDKSIKCEQNLGHDTMYWYKQDSKKFLKIMFSYNNKELIINETVPNRFSPKSPDKAHLNLHINSLELGDSAVYFCASSRGRAQNTEAFFGQGTRLTVV.

V usage is TRBV4-1 and J usage is TRBJ2-1, with 10 bases fitting TRBD2. Germline V gives CDR1 MGHRA, CDR2 YSYEKL. The CDR3 runs to 17 residues. The V and J ends lost 3 bases and 4 bases, in that order; junction bases with no gene match: 9. This CDR3 reads CASSHTEGLALYNEQFF. In DNA form, the CDR3 reads TGCGCCAGCAGCCATACTGAGGGACTAGCGCTATACAATGAGCAGTTCTTC.

This chain joins TRBV11-2 and TRBJ2-1; the D gene is possibly TRBD1 (5 bases). Germline CDR1 SGHAT, CDR2 FQNNGV. The ends were cut back, 1 base at V and 5 bases at J, with 12 bases in the middle. This CDR3 spans 15 amino acids. The CDR3 DNA reads TGTGCCAGCAGCTTAGTAGTGACAGCTAACAATGAGCAGTTCTTC. As protein: CASSLVVTANNEQFF.

J is TRBJ2-5 and V is TRBV6-1, with D tentatively TRBD1 or TRBD2 (7 bases each). Near its end, the DNA agrees better with TRBJ2-7, so the J call may be wrong. The CDR3 loop spans 16 amino acids. Germline-derived CDR1 and CDR2 are MNHNS and SASEGT. CDR3: CASSEWEGATTSEQYF. CDR3 sequence (DNA): TGTGCCAGCAGTGAATGGGAGGGGGCGACCACCTCCGAGCAGTACTTC.

This clonotype came up once. J is TRBJ2-7 and V is TRBV11-2, with D perhaps matching TRBD1 (6 bases). The germline V and J ends were trimmed by 6 bases and 2 bases, with 17 bases remaining between them. CDR1 is SGHAT, CDR2 FQNNGV, per germline. This CDR3 comprises 15 residues. CDR3 nucleotide sequence: TGTGCCAGCAGGTACACCACAGGGTCCGCCTACGAGCAGTACTTC. Translated: CASRYTTGSAYEQYF.

The chain uses TRBV3-1 and TRBJ2-1, with TRBD2 matching 11 bases. The CDR3 covers 16 residues. V lost 3 bases to trimming and J lost 4 bases; unmatched junction nucleotides: 5. Germline values: CDR1 LGHDT, CDR2 YNNKEL (reference sequence). CDR3 in DNA: TGTGCCAGCAGCCATCGACTAGCGGGAAAATACAATGAGCAGTTCTTC. Protein sequence: CASSHRLAGKYNEQFF.

The chain carries TRBV7-9 and TRBJ2-1, with 9 nucleotides matching TRBD1. The CDR3 length is 16 residues. Per the germline V gene, CDR1 is SEHNR and CDR2 is FQNEAQ (reference sequence). V lost 4 bases and J lost 4; bases outside the gene matches: 8. This CDR3 is CASSSGQGPTYNEQFF. CDR3 DNA sequence: TGTGCCAGCAGCTCGGGACAGGGCCCTACTTACAATGAGCAGTTCTTC.

In its sample, this clonotype was seen a few times. The chain recombines TRBV10-2 with TRBJ2-3; D might be TRBD1 or TRBD2, each matching 5 bases. The CDR3 loop spans 16 amino acids. V lost 2 bases and J lost 0, with 12 bases in between. Germline V CDR1 and CDR2: WSHSY, SAAADI. The CDR3 loop reads CASSETVRDSTDTQYF. For the CDR3, the DNA is TGCGCCAGCAGTGAGACGGTCAGGGACAGCACAGATACGCAGTATTTT.

The chain carries TRBV27 and TRBJ2-3; no firm D call. CDR3 length: 14 amino acids. Germline CDR1 and CDR2: MNHEY and SMNVEV (reference sequence). The germline V and J ends were trimmed by 2 bases and 5 bases, with 11 bases remaining between them. CDR3 amino acids: CASSLAVKGDTQYF. The DNA of the CDR3 is TGTGCCAGCAGTTTAGCGGTAAAAGGAGATACGCAGTATTTT.

The chain employs TRBV6-2 or TRBV6-3 and TRBJ1-1, with unresolved D. V lost 6 bases, J lost 1 base, and 9 bases lay in between. CDR3 length equals 13 residues. Germline CDR1 MNHEY, CDR2 SVGEGT. CDR3: CASSPATNTEAFF. CDR3 in DNA: TGTGCCAGCAGCCCGGCCACGAACACTGAAGCTTTCTTT.

The rearrangement joins TRBV4-3 to TRBJ1-5; 9 bases are a match to TRBD1. Germline V gene lookup returns CDR1 LGHNA and CDR2 YSLEER. Losses at the gene ends were 0 bases for V and 1 base for J; bases not matched to a gene: 4. The CDR3 contains 17 residues. The chain's CDR3 is CASSQEIGTGSNQPQHF. The DNA of the CDR3 is TGCGCCAGCAGCCAAGAGATCGGGACAGGGAGCAATCAGCCCCAGCATTTT.

The gene calls are TRBV20-1 and TRBJ2-5, with D maybe TRBD2 (5 bases). The V gene lost 1 base and the J gene lost 1 base, with 10 bases spanning the gap. Germline-derived CDR1 and CDR2 are DFQATT and SNEGSKA (reference sequence). This CDR3 spans 14 amino acids. The CDR3 DNA follows: TGCAGTGCTAGAGTACCGGGGTCCCAAGAGACCCAGTACTTC. Translated, it gives CSARVPGSQETQYF.